What follows are 24 T cell receptor beta chains derived from one specimen sequenced in a study of low-dose radiotherapy and immunotherapy resistance in tumors. Specified time point: before trial treatment. Alpha- and beta-chain coverage of first-strand cDNA came from TRAV- and TRBV-specific primers. Amplification, which lasted 20 to 25 PCR cycles, used a constant-region primer and V-primer adapter to amplify TCRs. MiXCR was run by TCRdb on the reads, yielding one entry per CDR3 protein. Of about 64,000 distinct CDR3 sequences in the sample, 26% were seen once. Sequencing was performed on PBMCs, taken before treatment. The source is a male donor with rectosigmoid adenocarcinoma.

This clonotype has only one observation. Given a far larger clone just one base away, this is likely a sequencing read error. The chain uses TRBV6-2 or TRBV6-3 and TRBJ1-4, with a weak D call TRBD1 (5 bases). The CDR3 covers 12 residues. CDR1 is MNHEY and CDR2 is SVGEGT in the germline V gene. V gave up 6 bases and J gave up 8 bases, with 10 bases separating them. In DNA form, the CDR3 reads TGTGCCAGCAGCGCGCGGGACGAAAAACTGTTTTTT. This gives the protein CASSARDEKLFF.

This clonotype appeared once. A far larger clone differs by one base, so this is likely a read error. The chain links TRBV24-1 to TRBJ2-1; no reliable D call. The germline V gene encodes CDR1 KGHDR and CDR2 SFDVKD. CDR3 size: 14 residues. V gave up 9 bases and J gave up 13 bases, with 24 bases separating them. CDR3 amino acids: CATQSGAAQETQFF. DNA of the CDR3: TGTGCCACCCAAAGTGGAGCCGCGCAAGAGACCCAGTTCTTC.

This clonotype occurred many times. The rearrangement joins TRBV18 to TRBJ2-7, with a weak D call TRBD1 (5 bases). The CDR3 runs 13 residues. Germline V gene sequence: CDR1 KGHSH, CDR2 LQKENI. Deletions cut 2 bases from V and 3 bases from J, with 8 bases between. Here the CDR3 DNA reads TGTGCCAGCTCACCAGGCAGGGACTACGAGCAGTACTTC. Translating it yields CASSPGRDYEQYF.

This clonotype was recorded at least ten times. The chain carries TRBV7-2 and TRBJ2-7; 12 nucleotides line up with TRBD2. The V segment lost 4 bases and the J segment 8 bases; nucleotides outside the gene matches: 9. Germline-derived CDR1 and CDR2 are SGHTA and FQGNSA. The CDR3 sequence is 15 residues long. DNA of the CDR3: TGTGCCAGCAGCTCGCCACGGACTAGCGGGGCAAAGCAGTACTTC. Translation: CASSSPRTSGAKQYF. Filled out from reference TRBV7-2 and TRBJ2-7, the complete variable domain reads GAGVSQSPSNKVTEKGKDVELRCDPISGHTALYWYRQSLGQGLEFLIYFQGNSAPDKSGLPSDRFSAERTGGSVSTLTIQRTQQEDSAVYLCASSSPRTSGAKQYFGPGTRLTVT.

The sample holds many counts of this clonotype. The CDR3 DNA reads as TGTGCCAGTAGTCAGACCGGGACAGGGAAATACAATGAGCAGTTCTTC. Its translation is CASSQTGTGKYNEQFF. This chain links TRBV19 with TRBJ2-1; 9 nucleotides align to TRBD1. Trimming cost V 5 bases and J 4 bases; bases outside gene matches: 9. Germline V gene data show CDR1 as LNHDA and CDR2 as SQIVND (reference sequence). The CDR3 loop spans 16 amino acids.

This clonotype was seen a handful of times. The V gene is TRBV20-1, the J gene TRBJ2-5; the D gene is possibly TRBD1 (6 bases). This CDR3 region has 11 residues. CDR1 DFQATT and CDR2 SNEGSKA come from the germline V gene (reference sequence). V lost 4 bases and J 3 bases, leaving 6 bases between the germline ends. CDR3 coding DNA: TGCAGTGCTACAGGGGAAGAGACCCAGTACTTC. It yields the protein CSATGEETQYF.

This clonotype was picked up many times. The chain recombines TRBV7-2 with TRBJ2-7, with D perhaps being TRBD1 or TRBD2 (5 bases each). V gave up 0 bases and J gave up 6 bases, with 15 bases separating them. The CDR3 covers 15 residues. Per germline, CDR1 SGHTA and CDR2 FQGNSA. The DNA for the CDR3 is TGTGCCAGCAGCTTAGCGGGACCGGGAAGGAGCGAGCAGTACTTC. Translation: CASSLAGPGRSEQYF.

At least ten counts were recorded for this clonotype. The genes are TRBV5-1 and TRBJ2-7; unclear D gene. This CDR3 has 15 residues. Trimming pared 0 bases from V and 0 bases from J, leaving 10 bases between. Germline assignment: CDR1 SGHRS and CDR2 YFSETQ. The CDR3 is CASSLELTSSYEQYF. The CDR3 DNA is TGCGCCAGCAGCTTGGAACTCACGAGCTCCTACGAGCAGTACTTC.

This clonotype was observed many times. CDR3 DNA: TGCAGAACACGGGGGGGCCTATACAATGAGCAGTTCTTC. It specifies CRTRGGLYNEQFF. The chain joins TRBV20-1 to TRBJ2-1; 8 bases fit TRBD2. From germline, CDR1 is DFQATT and CDR2 SNEGSKA (reference sequence). The CDR3 spans 13 residues.

This clonotype was seen repeatedly, ten times or more. V and J are TRBV6-2 or TRBV6-3 and TRBJ2-2; TRBD2 matches at 9 bases. Germline CDR1 is MNHEY and CDR2 is SVGEGT. V lost 5 bases, J lost 0 bases, and 10 bases stayed unmatched. CDR3 length equals 18 residues. In DNA form, the CDR3 reads TGTGCCAGCAGTACCTACGCTAGCGGGATTTCGAACACCGGGGAGCTGTTTTTT. Translation: CASSTYASGISNTGELFF.

The sample holds a few counts of this clonotype. The chain has TRBV12-3 or TRBV12-4 and TRBJ2-5; 7 positions agree with TRBD2. The trim removed 3 bases at V and 6 bases at J, leaving 7 bases unmatched. The CDR3 length is 14 residues. The CDR3 reads CASSLGGTVKTQYF. As DNA, the CDR3 is TGTGCCAGCAGTTTGGGGGGGACCGTAAAGACCCAGTACTTC.

The chain couples TRBV28 to TRBJ2-7; D gene ambiguous. Trimming took 9 bases from V and 3 from J, leaving 18 bases between them. CDR1 and CDR2 from the germline V gene are MDHEN and SYDVKM. This CDR3 is built from 14 residues. CDR3 loop: CASAKALGVYEQYF. In DNA, the CDR3 is TGTGCCAGTGCGAAAGCCCTAGGCGTCTACGAGCAGTACTTC.

Note on this clonotype: A read error is likely here: a far larger clone is one base away. The chain couples TRBV7-1 to TRBJ2-7; 11 bases line up with TRBD2. TRBV7-1 counts as an open reading frame of uncertain function. V dropped 2 bases and J dropped 10; count of bases not matched to a gene: 7. The CDR3 runs 14 residues. The CDR3 here is CASSSRAGLADQYV. CDR3 sequence (DNA): TGTGCCAGCAGCTCAAGGGCGGGACTAGCGGACCAGTACGTC.

For this clonotype: It is likely a read error: a sequence one base away is far more abundant. The chain uses TRBV14 and TRBJ2-7, with unresolved D. The V gene lost 0 bases and the J gene lost 7 bases, with 10 bases spanning the gap. Germline assignment: CDR1 SGHDN and CDR2 FVKESK. This CDR3 has 13 residues. The DNA for the CDR3 is TGTGCCAGCAGCCAAGAAGGATACAATGAGCAGTACTTC. The encoded protein is CASSQEGYNEQYF.

This clonotype occurred many times. V is TRBV27 and J is TRBJ1-1; TRBD1 is a possible D gene (6 bases). V gave up 4 bases and J gave up 10 bases, with 22 bases separating them. The germline V gene encodes CDR1 MNHEY and CDR2 SMNVEV (reference sequence). The CDR3 runs 15 residues. The CDR3 loop is CASSSQGSDFDGAFF. The CDR3 DNA is TGTGCCAGCAGTTCACAGGGTTCGGACTTTGATGGAGCTTTCTTT.

This clonotype was recorded at least ten times. The chain uses TRBV19 and TRBJ2-3; no clear D. The CDR3 length is 13 residues. Germline CDR1 reads LNHDA; CDR2 reads SQIVND (reference sequence). V shed 3 bases and J shed 5 bases, with 9 bases lying between them. CDR3 nucleotide sequence: TGTGCCAGTAGTATCAGGACCGGAGATACGCAGTATTTT. This translates into CASSIRTGDTQYF.

In this sample, this clonotype turned up many times. The chain links TRBV10-3 to TRBJ1-6; the match to TRBD1 covers 8 bases. Germline V gene lookup returns CDR1 ENHRY and CDR2 SYGVKD. V shed 3 bases and J 7 bases; nucleotides not matched to a gene: 2. This CDR3 spans 14 amino acids. Here the CDR3 DNA reads TGTGCCATCAGTGACGGGACAGGCAATTCACCCCTCCACTTT. Amino acid sequence: CAISDGTGNSPLHF.

The chain uses TRBV30 and TRBJ1-2; unclear D gene. Per the germline V gene, CDR1 is GTSNPN and CDR2 is SVGIG (reference sequence). This CDR3 region has 13 residues. The V end was cut by 8 bases, the J end by 0 bases, with 13 bases between. CDR3 protein: CARGTPTNYGYTF. The CDR3 DNA sequence: TGTGCCCGGGGAACTCCTACTAACTATGGCTACACCTTC.

This clonotype was found many times. Its ends do not fully match the called genes, so a read error is possible. The chain employs TRBV7-7 and TRBJ2-1; D call uncertain. The germline gives CDR1 SSHAT, CDR2 FNYEAQ (reference sequence). The CDR3 totals 12 residues. The CDR3 nucleotides read TGTGCTAGCAGCTCGACTGGAGAAAAGCAGTTCTTC. Translated: CASSSTGEKQFF.

This clonotype was recorded many times. CDR3: CASSIQRQSNQPQHF. In nucleotides, the CDR3 is TGTGCCAGTAGTATCCAGAGACAGAGCAATCAGCCCCAGCATTTT. The chain joins TRBV19 to TRBJ1-5, with D possibly being TRBD1 (5 bases). The V gene's germline CDR1 is LNHDA and CDR2 SQIVND (reference sequence). The CDR3 has 15 amino acids. Trimming removed 3 bases from V and 1 base from J, with 10 bases in between. The full variable domain, its missing parts supplied by reference TRBV19 and TRBJ1-5, is DGGITQSPKYLFRKEGQNVTLSCEQNLNHDAMYWYRQDPGQGLRLIYYSQIVNDFQKGDIAEGYSVSREKKESFPLTVTSAQKNPTAFYLCASSIQRQSNQPQHFGDGTRLSIL.

This clonotype was seen ten or more times. CDR3 coding DNA: TGTGCCAGCAGTTTGGGGGGTGGGGCCAACGTCCTGACTTTC. Amino acids: CASSLGGGANVLTF. This chain connects TRBV28 to TRBJ2-6; possibly TRBD2 for D (6 bases). Per germline, CDR1 MDHEN and CDR2 SYDVKM. The CDR3 covers 14 residues. The ends were cut back, 3 bases at V and 3 bases at J, with 6 bases in the middle.

The chain uses TRBV7-9 and TRBJ1-2; 12 bases line up with TRBD1. The CDR3 is 15 amino acids. Germline lookup yields CDR1 SEHNR and CDR2 FQNEAQ (reference sequence). Trimming at V came to 0 bases and at J to 7 bases, leaving 3 bases not matched to a gene. DNA for the CDR3: TGTGCCAGCAGCTTAGCCGGGACAGGGGGCGGTGGCTACACCTTC. This gives the protein CASSLAGTGGGGYTF.

This clonotype was counted ten times or more. The chain combines TRBV7-9 with TRBJ2-7; no clear D gene. V lost 0 bases and J 1 base, leaving 4 bases between the germline ends. The CDR3 is 13 amino acids. The V gene's germline CDR1 is SEHNR and CDR2 FQNEAQ (reference sequence). The CDR3 reads CASSLAGSYEQYF. CDR3 DNA: TGTGCCAGCAGCTTAGCGGGGTCCTACGAGCAGTACTTC.

This chain uses TRBV6-5 with TRBJ2-5; maybe TRBD2 (6 bases). The CDR3 sequence is 18 residues long. V dropped 5 bases and J dropped 4 bases, with 26 bases sitting between them. CDR1 MNHEY and CDR2 SVGAGI come from the germline V gene. The CDR3 coding sequence is TGTGCCAGCAGTATGGATCCGGCGGTCTTCCTGGGGGGAGAGACCCAGTACTTC. This encodes CASSMDPAVFLGGETQYF.